This TCR beta chain was sequenced for a study of blood T cell repertoires in COVID-19 (dated by TCRdb to 2019 to 2021). Turning to the overall study: Samples from collaborators originated in the United States, Italy and Spain and spanned both the acute and convalescent phases of COVID-19. A de-identified subject ID, COVID-19 status, age in years and sex were almost always included in the sample metadata. The dataset comprised deeply sampled blood TCRbeta repertoires from subjects exposed to, actively infected with, or recovered from COVID-19. The prospective study material was composed of cDNA or gDNA derived from T cells, B-cell-depleted T cells, or PBMCs. Where available, HLA class I and class II types were obtained from metadata supplied by the sample provider rather than from assay-based typing. The samples were drawn from two sources: the first 160 participants of the ongoing ImmuneRACE study, and about 1,300 subjects contributed by 6 global collaborators. The repertoires were made available in a free public database intended to serve as a resource for research on the immune response to SARS-CoV-2. Overall study results and their limits: Clinical and demographic metadata were provided uncurated, with the amount varying by source and participant.

TCRbeta CDR3 regions were amplified from genomic DNA using the immunoSEQ Assay, a bias-controlled multiplex PCR. The paper's data handling went like this. The number of nucleated cells in each sample was estimated by amplification of reference gene primers within the assay. To quantify the absolute abundance of each unique TCRbeta CDR3 rearrangement, sequence reads were collapsed and filtered. For each sample, productive Simpson clonality was calculated as the square root of Simpson's diversity index over productive rearrangements. The table comes from immuneACCESS by way of TCRdb, which keeps in-frame sequences with V and J called. Part of the clones is missing from these tables; in studies checked, under half for an unresolved V gene and the rest for unknown reasons. D and trimming come from the DNA, and the V and J calls and clone size come from that table. The sample table lists about 380,000 clones, 85% of them with a count of one. Of the sample, 3.5% to 4% is held by the ten largest clones.

In regard to this clone: Its binding antigen is unknown. No clone much larger than this one lies a single base away; base qualities are absent.

Each collaborating institution followed its own protocols to collect whole blood in K2EDTA tubes. For TCRbeta analysis, collaborator samples were shipped as frozen whole blood, as isolated PBMCs, or as DNA extracted from either sample type. For CDR1 and CDR2, the germline V gene (reference sequence) lists DFQATT and SNEGSKA. V is pared back by 3 bases and J by 0 bases, with 12 bases lying between the germline termini. Measured from the cysteine to the phenylalanine, the CDR3 is 15 residues long. Left in the record is the CDR3 DNA by itself, 45 bases read in frame from the first base. This clonotype originated in a woman between 18 and 29 years old with acute or convalescent COVID-19. Here the chain combines TRBV20-1 and TRBJ1-3, with TRBD1 tentatively as D gene (5 bases match). The sequenced sample consisted of peripheral blood. The DNA sequence is TGCAGTGCTAGTAAAGGCAGGGACTCTGGAAACACCATATATTTT. Translated, this gives CSASKGRDSGNTIYF.